This T cell receptor (beta chain) emerged from a study of T cell changes during pregnancy in multiple sclerosis. Generated by immunoSEQ multiplex PCR, the TCRdb table keeps only in-frame clones and is missing some. The table has about 34,000 clones, 85% to 90% seen once. Trimming took 0 bases from V and 0 from J; bases not matched to a gene: 12. The CDR3 extends over 19 amino acids. The germline gives CDR1 SGDLS, CDR2 YYNGEE. The J gene is TRBJ1-2, the V gene TRBV9; 9 nucleotides match TRBD1. The sequence came from a female donor with multiple sclerosis, enrolled in a pregnancy study. The material was CD8+ T cells from peripheral blood mononuclear cells, obtained after pregnancy. The CDR3 DNA is TGTGCCAGCAGCGTAGTAGATTTGGGACAGGGCCTCGCTAACTATGGCTACACCTTC. Protein sequence: CASSVVDLGQGLANYGYTF. Filled out from reference TRBV9 and TRBJ1-2, the complete variable domain reads DSGVTQTPKHLITATGQRVTLRCSPRSGDLSVYWYQQSLDQGLQFLIQYYNGEERAKGNILERFSAQQFPDLHSELNLSSLELGDSALYFCASSVVDLGQGLANYGYTFGSGTRLTVV.